Described below is a single T cell receptor (beta chain) sequence and its context. Its antigen specificity is not known. No base quality values were provided; no much bigger clone lies one nucleotide off. The data were taken from a study of T cell responses to AZD1222 COVID-19 vaccine (dated by TCRdb to about 2021). Background on the whole study: AZD1222 recipients with second doses at about 4 weeks or about 12 weeks were pooled, because spike-specific TCR depth and breadth did not differ between schedules. A total of around 240 trial participants underwent TCR sequencing, of whom some 210 received two doses of AZD1222 and 26 received two doses of the MenACWY control vaccine. Enrollment into the trials was organized by age into subgroups of 18-55, 56-69 and 70-plus years, and those subgroups contained about 150, 27 and 61 TCR-sequenced participants, respectively.

The CDR3, from cysteine to phenylalanine, totals 14 residues. Left in the record is the CDR3 DNA by itself, 42 bases read in frame from the first base. Here V drops 6 bases and J drops 4 bases, and the junction holds 5 bases not matched to any gene. Reading the germline V gene gives CDR1 MDHEN and CDR2 SYDVKM. The CDR3 regions of human TCRbeta chains were subjected to immunosequencing. The study's own analysis went as follows. TCRs in the repertoires were compared against a reference library of SARS-CoV-2-specific TCRs that had been generated with the MIRA antigen-specificity platform. Breadth was defined as the fraction of unique TCRs that were SARS-CoV-2-associated. Depth was defined as the fraction of total T cells that were SARS-CoV-2-associated. Using the MIRA data, every spike-specific TCR was mapped to the spike region that the TCR reacted to and assigned to either a CD4 or a CD8 class. Log10-transformed breadth and depth values were compared by one-way ANOVA with Sidak's multiple comparisons tests. In TCRdb, the immuneACCESS table is reduced to in-frame sequences with V and J assigned. These tables do not hold every clone; where another copy was compared, an unresolved V gene accounts for under half, and the others remain unexplained. That table furnishes V, J and clone size, whereas the DNA furnished D and trimming. The sample profile shows 150,000 to 180,000 clones; about nine tenths of them were found once. Together, the top ten hold over 15% of the sample.

Read against the paper, the sample's time point label means: baseline before first vaccination. Samples from vaccinated people were obtained from the UK trials COV001 and COV002, which included a single-blind randomized controlled phase 2/3 trial of AZD1222 (ChAdOx1 nCoV-19) in healthy adults. Trial participant PBMC samples were collected at day 0 and day 28 after the second dose for TCRbeta chain sequencing. Overall results and qualifications from the work: The whole spike protein was spanned by vaccine-associated CD4 TCRs, and dominant responses were seen in regions 160-218 and 743-854. Because no day 14 peak-response samples were available, repertoires were characterized only after the peak T cell response. The 56-69-year group was small, and its depth increase did not reach significance, likely because of low power. Spike-specific TCR breadth and depth rose significantly after two AZD1222 doses compared with day 0 and with MenACWY recipients. Most participants were white British and females outnumbered males, and the authors suggested that clonal diversity may have been underestimated. Reportedly, close to half of the unique spike-specific TCRs recognized epitopes lying outside the regions that are mutated in the B.1.351 and B.1.1.7 variants. Conclusions about previously exposed vaccinees were limited because only a handful of AZD1222 recipients were SARS-CoV-2 seropositive at baseline.

Material: peripheral blood, obtained on day 0 of AZD1222 vaccination. This clonotype was obtained from an adult in good health. The V gene is TRBV28 and the J gene is TRBJ1-3; the central 8 bases match TRBD1. CDR3 sequence: CASSRGPWGNTIYF. The DNA sequence is as follows: TGTGCCAGCAGCAGGGGGCCGTGGGGAAACACCATATATTTT.